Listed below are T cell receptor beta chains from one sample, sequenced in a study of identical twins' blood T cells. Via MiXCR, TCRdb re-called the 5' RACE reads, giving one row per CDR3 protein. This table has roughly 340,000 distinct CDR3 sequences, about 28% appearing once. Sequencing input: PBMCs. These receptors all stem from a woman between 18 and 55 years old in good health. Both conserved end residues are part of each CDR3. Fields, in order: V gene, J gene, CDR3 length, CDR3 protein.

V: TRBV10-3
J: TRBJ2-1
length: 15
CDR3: CAISEGGLAYNEQFF

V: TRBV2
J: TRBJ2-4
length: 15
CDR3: CASTLDRGRPGIQYF

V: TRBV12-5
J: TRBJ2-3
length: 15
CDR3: CASGQTIGEPDTQYF

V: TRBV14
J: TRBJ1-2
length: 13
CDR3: CASSLDSCYGYTF

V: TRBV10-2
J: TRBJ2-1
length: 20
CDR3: CASSGDRGRVNEGLYNEQFF

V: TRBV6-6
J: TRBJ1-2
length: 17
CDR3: CASFTLDRGLVVYGYTF

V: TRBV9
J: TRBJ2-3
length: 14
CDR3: CASSVVPNTDTQYF

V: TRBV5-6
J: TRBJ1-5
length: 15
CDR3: CASSSGTGYLQPQHF

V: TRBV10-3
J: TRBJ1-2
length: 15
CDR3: CAISELEGQPGSYTF

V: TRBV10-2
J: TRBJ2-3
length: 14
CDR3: CASSVHRGPDTQYF

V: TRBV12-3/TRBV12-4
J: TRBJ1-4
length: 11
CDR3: CASSQGEKLFF

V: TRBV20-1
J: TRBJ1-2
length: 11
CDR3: CSVERLLGYTF

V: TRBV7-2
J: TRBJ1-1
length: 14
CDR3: CASSLNRVSTEAFF

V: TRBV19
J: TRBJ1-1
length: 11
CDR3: CASSMFTEAFF

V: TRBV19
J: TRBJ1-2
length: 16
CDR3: CASTSFRDRTNYGYTF

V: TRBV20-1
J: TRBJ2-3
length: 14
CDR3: CSAPRGLRTDTQYF

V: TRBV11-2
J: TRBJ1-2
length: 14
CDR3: CASSLMWGNYGYTF

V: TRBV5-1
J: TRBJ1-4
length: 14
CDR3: CASSLDGTNEKLFF

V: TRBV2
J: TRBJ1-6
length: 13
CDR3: CATGQLYNSPLHF

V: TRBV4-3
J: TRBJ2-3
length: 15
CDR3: CASSQDRLATDTQYF

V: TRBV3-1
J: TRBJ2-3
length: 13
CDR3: CASNSVGSDTQYF

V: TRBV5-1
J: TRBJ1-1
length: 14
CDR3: CASSLHAGVAEAFF

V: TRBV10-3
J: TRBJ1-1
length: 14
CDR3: CAITMGQGNTEAFF

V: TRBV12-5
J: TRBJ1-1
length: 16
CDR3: CASGPSDWGARTEAFF

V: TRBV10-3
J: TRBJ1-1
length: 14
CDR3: CAVGPGQQNTEAFF

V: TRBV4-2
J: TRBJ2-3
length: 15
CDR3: CASSQDPISTDTQYF

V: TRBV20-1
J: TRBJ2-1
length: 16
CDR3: CSALGLAGGLVNEQFF

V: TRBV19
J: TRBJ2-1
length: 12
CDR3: CASSGGYNEQFF

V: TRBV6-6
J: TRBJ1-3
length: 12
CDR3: CASREGGNTIYF

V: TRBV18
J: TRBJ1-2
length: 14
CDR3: CASSPGDRRRGYTF

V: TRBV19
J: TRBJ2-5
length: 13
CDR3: CASSIDRGRTQYF

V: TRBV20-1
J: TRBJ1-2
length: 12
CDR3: CSAMTGGLGYTF

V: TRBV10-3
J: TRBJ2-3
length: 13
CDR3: CAITEGHTDTQYF

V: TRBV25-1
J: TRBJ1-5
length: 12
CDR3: CASSVEGQPQHF

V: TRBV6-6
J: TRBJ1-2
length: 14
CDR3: CASRSPESGRPHTF

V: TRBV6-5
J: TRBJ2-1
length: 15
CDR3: CASRSGTSVYNEQFF

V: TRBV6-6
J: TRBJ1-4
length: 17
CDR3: CASRNRGWKATNEKLFF

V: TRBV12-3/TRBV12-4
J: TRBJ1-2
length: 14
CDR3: CASRLGPEQNGYTF

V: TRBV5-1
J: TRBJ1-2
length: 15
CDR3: CASSLGEVYNYGYTF

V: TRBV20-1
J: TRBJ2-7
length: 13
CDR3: CSASSPGGYEQYF

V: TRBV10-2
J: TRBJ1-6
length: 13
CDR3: CASSEGKPTPLHF

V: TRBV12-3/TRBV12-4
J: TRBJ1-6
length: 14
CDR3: CASSPTGGISPLHF

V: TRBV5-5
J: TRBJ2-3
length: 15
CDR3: CASSFIAGVGDTQYF

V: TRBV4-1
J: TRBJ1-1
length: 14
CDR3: CASSLRVEGTEAFF

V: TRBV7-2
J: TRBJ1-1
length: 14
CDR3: CASSLALKGKSAFF

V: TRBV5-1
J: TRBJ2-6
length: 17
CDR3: CASSLGWVNSGANVLTF

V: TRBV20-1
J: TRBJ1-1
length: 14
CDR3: CSARDSAVVTEAFF

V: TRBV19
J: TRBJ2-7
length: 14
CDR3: CASSIGRRSYEQYF